The clone carrying this TCR beta chain was counted once. The record originates from a study of cytomegalovirus exposure and HLA in healthy donors. This table comes from immunoSEQ multiplex PCR, and its TCRdb copy is limited to in-frame clones, with some not included. The sample has under 300,000 clones; approximately 83% are singletons. The donors formed part of the 120-subject validation cohort, distinct from the roughly 670-subject first cohort. CDR3 size: 15 residues. V trimming: 6 bases; J trimming: 4 bases; junction bases outside the gene matches: 5. Per the germline V gene, CDR1 is SEHNR and CDR2 is FQNEAQ (reference sequence).

The J gene is TRBJ2-3, the V gene TRBV7-9; 12 bases fit TRBD1. The material sequenced was PBMCs. The clonotype originates from a woman in her late teens or twenties in good health and CMV-seronegative. CDR3 sequence: CASRLRDRGPDTQYF. DNA for the CDR3: TGTGCCAGCAGGCTAAGGGACAGGGGGCCAGATACGCAGTATTTT. Complete variable domain (other parts from reference TRBV7-9 and TRBJ2-3): DTGVSQNPRHKITKRGQNVTFRCDPISEHNRLYWYRQTLGQGPEFLTYFQNEAQLEKSRLLSDRFSAERPKGSFSTLEIQRTEQGDSAMYLCASRLRDRGPDTQYFGPGTRLTVL.